This T cell receptor (beta chain) stems from a study of cytomegalovirus exposure and HLA in healthy donors. Overall study results and limits: Several of the most significant clusters appeared linked to common viral pathogens, based on a later analysis. Reports described diagnosis of cytomegalovirus status by the classifier as highly specific and sensitive.

The CDR3 has 16 residues. Germline values: CDR1 LNHNV, CDR2 YYDKDF (reference sequence). Trimming took 4 bases from V and 3 from J, leaving 16 bases between them. The CMV serostatus of this donor went unrecorded. It was with 60 Vbeta and 13 Jbeta primers that the PCR ran. The data were produced by immunoSEQ multiplex PCR, yet TCRdb's version contains in-frame clones alone and is incomplete. Altogether over 65,000 clones are present, approximately 80% being singletons, with the ten largest covering around an eighth. Notes on this clone: Its antigen remains unknown.

The V gene is TRBV15, the J gene TRBJ1-5; D call uncertain. The sample comprised PBMCs. This TCR derives from a human donor in good health. The chain's CDR3 is CATSKHPPRSNQPQHF. CDR3 coding DNA: TGTGCCACCAGCAAACATCCCCCGAGGTCCAATCAGCCCCAGCATTTT.